Following are 16 T cell receptor beta chains from one sample sequenced in a study of T cell responses to AZD1222 COVID-19 vaccine. The protocol was immunoSEQ multiplex PCR, while the TCRdb copy is restricted to in-frame clones and leaves out a portion. The top ten clones hold around 3% of a sample with approximately 200,000 clones, approximately 91% of them seen once. The material sequenced was peripheral blood, taken 28 days after the second AZD1222 dose. The receptors derive from an adult who received the AZD1222 COVID-19 vaccine.

The CDR3 DNA reads as TGTGCCAGCAGCCGAAGATACGGGAATCCCAAGTACGAGCAGTACTTC. Protein sequence: CASSRRYGNPKYEQYF. V usage is TRBV28 and J usage is TRBJ2-7; D is possibly TRBD2 (5 bases). V lost 6 bases and J lost 4, with 22 bases in between. The CDR3 is made up of 16 amino acids. Germline CDR1 MDHEN, CDR2 SYDVKM. The full variable domain, its missing parts supplied by reference TRBV28 and TRBJ2-7, is DVKVTQSSRYLVKRTGEKVFLECVQDMDHENMFWYRQDPGLGLRLIYFSYDVKMKEKGDIPEGYSVSREKKERFSLILESASTNQTSMYLCASSRRYGNPKYEQYFGPGTRLTVT.

This chain connects TRBV7-2 to TRBJ2-1, with TRBD2 identical over 13 bases. The germline V gene has CDR1 SGHTA and CDR2 FQGNSA. J lost 6 bases, V lost 2 bases, and 4 bases had no gene match. The CDR3 length is 16 residues. CDR3 sequence reads: CASSLQGTSGVNEQFF. Written as DNA, the CDR3 is TGTGCCAGCAGCTTACAGGGGACTAGCGGGGTCAATGAGCAGTTCTTC.

The V and J genes are TRBV14 and TRBJ1-1; D gene unclear. Trimming cost V 5 bases and J 1 base, with 8 bases left between them. CDR3 length equals 13 residues. From germline, CDR1 is SGHDN and CDR2 FVKESK. CDR3 protein: CASSVWGNTEAFF. CDR3 DNA: TGTGCCAGCAGCGTCTGGGGGAACACTGAAGCTTTCTTT. Full variable domain (outside the CDR3, taken from reference TRBV14 and TRBJ1-1): EAGVTQFPSHSVIEKGQTVTLRCDPISGHDNLYWYRRVMGKEIKFLLHFVKESKQDESGMPNNRFLAERTGGTYSTLKVQPAELEDSGVYFCASSVWGNTEAFFGQGTRLTVV.

J is TRBJ2-7 and V is TRBV4-2, with a possible D match to TRBD1 (6 bases). This CDR3 has 14 amino acids. Trimming took 2 bases from V and 3 from J, leaving 11 bases between them. The V gene's germline CDR1 is LGHNA and CDR2 YNFKEQ. The CDR3 region is CASSQSDSYYEQYF. The CDR3 nucleotides read TGTGCCAGCAGCCAATCGGACAGTTACTACGAGCAGTACTTC.

The chain has TRBV4-1 and TRBJ1-1, with D unclear. The CDR3 runs 17 residues. CDR1 MGHRA and CDR2 YSYEKL come from the germline V gene. Trimming shortened V by 4 bases and J by 5 bases, and 23 bases separated the two germline ends. CDR3 nucleotides: TGCGCCAGCAGCCCTTCAGGTGTCTCGGATATCTTGACTGAAGCTTTCTTT. Translated: CASSPSGVSDILTEAFF.

The chain combines TRBV7-2 with TRBJ1-4; D unresolved. With 1 base removed from V and 8 bases from J, the gap between germline ends came to 5 bases. Germline V gives CDR1 SGHTA, CDR2 FQGNSA. This CDR3 has 12 amino acids. DNA of the CDR3: TGTGCCAGCAGCTTAGGACGGGAAAAACTGTTTTTT. As protein: CASSLGREKLFF. The full variable domain, with the rest looked up from reference TRBV7-2 and TRBJ1-4, is GAGVSQSPSNKVTEKGKDVELRCDPISGHTALYWYRQSLGQGLEFLIYFQGNSAPDKSGLPSDRFSAERTGGSVSTLTIQRTQQEDSAVYLCASSLGREKLFFGSGTQLSVL.

The gene calls are TRBV5-1 and TRBJ1-1; D not resolved. Trimming cost V 4 bases and J 2 bases, with 12 bases left between them. Germline-derived CDR1 and CDR2 are SGHRS and YFSETQ. The CDR3 is 14 residues long. The chain's CDR3 is CASSQGWSNTEAFF. CDR3 in DNA: TGCGCCAGCAGCCAAGGTTGGAGCAACACTGAAGCTTTCTTT.

This chain connects TRBV27 to TRBJ1-2; no firm D call. V was shortened by 5 bases and J by 4 bases, with 17 bases between the two germline ends. This CDR3 comprises 15 residues. The V gene's germline CDR1 is MNHEY and CDR2 SMNVEV (reference sequence). CDR3 coding DNA: TGTGCCAGCAGTCAAATCGGGCCTGCAGGCTATGGCTACACCTTC. It codes for CASSQIGPAGYGYTF.

CDR3 nucleotides: TGTGCCAGCAGCAGTGACGGGGGACAGAGACCTTTTTCCCTCCACTTT. Amino acid sequence: CASSSDGGQRPFSLHF. This chain joins TRBV28 and TRBJ1-6; 7 bases align to TRBD1. The CDR3 contains 16 residues. J gave up 14 bases and V 6 bases, and 19 bases lay outside the gene matches. The V gene's germline CDR1 is MDHEN and CDR2 SYDVKM. The variable domain in full, completed from reference TRBV28 and TRBJ1-6, reads DVKVTQSSRYLVKRTGEKVFLECVQDMDHENMFWYRQDPGLGLRLIYFSYDVKMKEKGDIPEGYSVSREKKERFSLILESASTNQTSMYLCASSSDGGQRPFSLHFGNGTRLTVT.

V usage is TRBV29-1 and J usage is TRBJ1-3; no clear D. CDR1 is SQVTM and CDR2 is ANQGSEA in the germline V gene. The V end was cut by 7 bases, the J end by 1 base, with 8 bases between. The CDR3 runs to 12 residues. The CDR3 is CSAASSGNTIYF. CDR3 bases: TGCAGCGCAGCCTCATCTGGAAACACCATATATTTT.

This chain joins TRBV18 and TRBJ1-4; D is unresolved. The CDR3 extends over 13 amino acids. The V gene's germline CDR1 is KGHSH and CDR2 LQKENI. Trimming took 5 bases from V and 4 from J, leaving 8 bases between them. CDR3: CASSKGINEKLFF. The CDR3 nucleotides read TGTGCCAGCTCAAAGGGAATTAATGAAAAACTGTTTTTT.

The rearrangement joins TRBV28 to TRBJ1-6; D might be TRBD1 (5 bases). CDR1 and CDR2 from the germline V gene are MDHEN and SYDVKM. The CDR3 runs to 14 residues. V was shortened by 3 bases and J by 7 bases, with 10 bases between the two germline ends. Written as DNA, the CDR3 is TGTGCCAGCAGTTTCCGGGACCTGAATTCACCCCTCCACTTT. It specifies CASSFRDLNSPLHF.

The chain carries TRBV7-9 and TRBJ1-1; D uncertain. This CDR3 spans 13 amino acids. V was clipped by 11 bases and J by 1 base, with 14 bases between them. Per germline, CDR1 SEHNR and CDR2 FQNEAQ (reference sequence). The CDR3 DNA reads TGTGCCGCCAACCCCTGGGAGAACACTGAAGCTTTCTTT. Encoded protein: CAANPWENTEAFF.

The J gene is TRBJ2-2, the V gene TRBV9, with D perhaps TRBD1 (5 bases). Trimming stripped 2 bases from V and 6 bases from J, with 11 bases between. The CDR3 has 14 residues. Germline V gene sequence: CDR1 SGDLS, CDR2 YYNGEE. DNA of the CDR3: TGTGCCAGCAGCGTGTCAGGGATCTCCGGGGAGCTGTTTTTT. Amino acids: CASSVSGISGELFF. Full variable domain (missing parts from reference TRBV9 and TRBJ2-2): DSGVTQTPKHLITATGQRVTLRCSPRSGDLSVYWYQQSLDQGLQFLIQYYNGEERAKGNILERFSAQQFPDLHSELNLSSLELGDSALYFCASSVSGISGELFFGEGSRLTVL.

The V gene is TRBV15, the J gene TRBJ2-7; D perhaps matches TRBD2 (5 bases). CDR3 length equals 14 residues. The V end lost 1 base, the J end lost 0 bases, and 7 bases lay between the germline ends. CDR1 LNHNV and CDR2 YYDKDF come from the germline V gene (reference sequence). Written as DNA, the CDR3 is TGTGCCACCAGCAGAGCGGGAAGCTCCTACGAGCAGTACTTC. Protein: CATSRAGSSYEQYF.

This clone appeared a few times. The chain uses TRBV27 and TRBJ1-1; possibly TRBD1 for D (5 bases). CDR3 length equals 13 residues. Per the germline V gene, CDR1 is MNHEY and CDR2 is SMNVEV (reference sequence). V dropped 5 bases and J dropped 4 bases, with 11 bases sitting between them. The chain's CDR3 is CASSPTGSTEAFF. CDR3 nucleotides: TGTGCCAGCAGTCCAACAGGTAGCACTGAAGCTTTCTTT.